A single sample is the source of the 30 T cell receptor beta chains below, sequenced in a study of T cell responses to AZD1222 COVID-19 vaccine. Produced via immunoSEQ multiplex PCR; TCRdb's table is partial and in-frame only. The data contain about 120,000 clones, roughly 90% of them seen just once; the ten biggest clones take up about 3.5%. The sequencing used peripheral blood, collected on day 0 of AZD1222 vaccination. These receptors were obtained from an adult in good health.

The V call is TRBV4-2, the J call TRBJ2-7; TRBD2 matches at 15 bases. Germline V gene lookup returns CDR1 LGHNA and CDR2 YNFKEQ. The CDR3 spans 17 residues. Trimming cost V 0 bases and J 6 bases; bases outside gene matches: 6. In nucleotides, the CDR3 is TGTGCCAGCAGCCAAGAGGGGACTAGCGGGGGGCTCGGCGAGCAGTACTTC. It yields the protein CASSQEGTSGGLGEQYF.

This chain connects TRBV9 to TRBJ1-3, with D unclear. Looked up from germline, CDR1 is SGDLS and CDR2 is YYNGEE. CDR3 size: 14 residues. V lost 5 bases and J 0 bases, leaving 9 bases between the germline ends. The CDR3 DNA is TGTGCCAGCAGTTGGCGGGACTCTGGAAACACCATATATTTT. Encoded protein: CASSWRDSGNTIYF.

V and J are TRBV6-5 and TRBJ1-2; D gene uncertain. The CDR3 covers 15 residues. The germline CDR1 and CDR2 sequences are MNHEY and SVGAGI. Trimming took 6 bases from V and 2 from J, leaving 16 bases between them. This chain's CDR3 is CASRYPAGVNYGYTF. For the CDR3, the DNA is TGTGCCAGCAGGTATCCGGCTGGGGTAAACTATGGCTACACCTTC.

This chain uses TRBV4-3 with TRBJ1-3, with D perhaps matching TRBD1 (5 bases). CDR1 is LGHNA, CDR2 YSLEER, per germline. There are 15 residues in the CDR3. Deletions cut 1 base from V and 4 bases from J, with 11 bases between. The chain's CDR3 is CASSQGDGRGNTIYF. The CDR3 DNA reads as TGCGCCAGCAGCCAAGGGGACGGGCGAGGAAACACCATATATTTT.

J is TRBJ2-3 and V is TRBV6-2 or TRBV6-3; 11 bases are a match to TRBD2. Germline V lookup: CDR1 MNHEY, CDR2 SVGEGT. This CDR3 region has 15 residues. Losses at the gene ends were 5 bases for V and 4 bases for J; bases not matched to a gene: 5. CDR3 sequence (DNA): TGTGCCAGCAGTGAGCTTAGCGGGGGGGCAGATACGCAGTATTTT. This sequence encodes CASSELSGGADTQYF.

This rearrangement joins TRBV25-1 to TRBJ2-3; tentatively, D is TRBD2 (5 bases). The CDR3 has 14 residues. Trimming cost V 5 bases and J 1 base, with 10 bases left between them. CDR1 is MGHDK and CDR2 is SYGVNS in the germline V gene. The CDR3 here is CASSITGGTDTQYF. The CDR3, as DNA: TGTGCCAGCAGTATCACCGGGGGCACAGATACGCAGTATTTT.

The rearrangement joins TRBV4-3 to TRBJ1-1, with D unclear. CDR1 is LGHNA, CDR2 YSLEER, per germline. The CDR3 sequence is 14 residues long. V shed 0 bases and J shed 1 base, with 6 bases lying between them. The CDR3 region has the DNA TGCGCCAGCAGCCAAGATAGGAGGAACACTGAAGCTTTCTTT. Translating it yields CASSQDRRNTEAFF.

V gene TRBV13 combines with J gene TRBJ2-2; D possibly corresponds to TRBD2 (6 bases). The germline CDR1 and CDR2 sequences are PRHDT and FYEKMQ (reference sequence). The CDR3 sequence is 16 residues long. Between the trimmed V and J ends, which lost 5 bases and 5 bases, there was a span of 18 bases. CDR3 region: CASSPLGTGETGELFF. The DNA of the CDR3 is TGTGCCAGCAGCCCCCTAGGGACGGGGGAAACCGGGGAGCTGTTTTTT.

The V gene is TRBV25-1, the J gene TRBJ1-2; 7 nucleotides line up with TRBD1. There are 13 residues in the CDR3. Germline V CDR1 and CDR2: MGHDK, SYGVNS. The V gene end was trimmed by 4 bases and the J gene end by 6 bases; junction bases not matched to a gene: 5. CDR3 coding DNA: TGTGCCAGCAGTGCACAGGGGTCCAATGGCTACACCTTC. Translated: CASSAQGSNGYTF.

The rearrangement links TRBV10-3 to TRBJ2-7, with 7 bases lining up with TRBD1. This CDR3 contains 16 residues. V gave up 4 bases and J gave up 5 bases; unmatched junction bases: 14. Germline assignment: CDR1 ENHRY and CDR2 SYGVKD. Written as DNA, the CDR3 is TGTGCCATCAGTGGAGGGCTGACAGGGAAGAGCGACGAGCAGTACTTC. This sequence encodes CAISGGLTGKSDEQYF.

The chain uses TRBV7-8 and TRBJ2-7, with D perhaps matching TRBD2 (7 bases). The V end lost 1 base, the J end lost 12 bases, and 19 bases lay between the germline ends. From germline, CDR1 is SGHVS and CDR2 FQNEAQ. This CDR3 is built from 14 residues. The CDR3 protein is CASSLGEGGGFRYF. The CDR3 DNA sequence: TGTGCCAGCAGCTTAGGGGAGGGAGGGGGGTTCCGGTACTTC.

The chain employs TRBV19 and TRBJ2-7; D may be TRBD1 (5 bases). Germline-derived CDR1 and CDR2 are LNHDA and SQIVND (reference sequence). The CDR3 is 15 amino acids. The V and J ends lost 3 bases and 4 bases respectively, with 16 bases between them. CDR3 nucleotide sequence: TGTGCCAGTAGTATTATTGCCGGACAAAGTTACGAGCAGTACTTC. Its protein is CASSIIAGQSYEQYF.

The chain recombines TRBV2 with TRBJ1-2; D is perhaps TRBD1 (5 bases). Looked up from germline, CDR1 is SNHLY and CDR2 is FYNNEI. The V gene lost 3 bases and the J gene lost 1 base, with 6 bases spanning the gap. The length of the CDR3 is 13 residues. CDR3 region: CASSERGNYGYTF. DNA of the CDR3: TGTGCCAGCAGTGAGAGGGGTAACTATGGCTACACCTTC.

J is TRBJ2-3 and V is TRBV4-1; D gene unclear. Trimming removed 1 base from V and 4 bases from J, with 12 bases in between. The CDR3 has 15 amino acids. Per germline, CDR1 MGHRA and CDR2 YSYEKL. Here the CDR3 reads CASSQVASPADTQYF. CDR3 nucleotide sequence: TGCGCCAGCAGCCAAGTTGCCTCTCCGGCAGATACGCAGTATTTT.

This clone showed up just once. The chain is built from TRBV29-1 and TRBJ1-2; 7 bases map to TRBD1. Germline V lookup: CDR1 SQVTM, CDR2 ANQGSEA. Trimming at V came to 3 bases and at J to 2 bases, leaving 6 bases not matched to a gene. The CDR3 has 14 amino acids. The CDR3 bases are TGCAGCGTTGACTCTATAGGGGGCAACTATGGCTACACCTTC. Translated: CSVDSIGGNYGYTF.

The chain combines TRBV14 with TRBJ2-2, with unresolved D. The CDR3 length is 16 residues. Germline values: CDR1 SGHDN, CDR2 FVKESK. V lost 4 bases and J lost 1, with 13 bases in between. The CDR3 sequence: CASSPYIIGNTGELFF. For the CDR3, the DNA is TGTGCCAGCAGCCCTTACATTATCGGGAACACCGGGGAGCTGTTTTTT.

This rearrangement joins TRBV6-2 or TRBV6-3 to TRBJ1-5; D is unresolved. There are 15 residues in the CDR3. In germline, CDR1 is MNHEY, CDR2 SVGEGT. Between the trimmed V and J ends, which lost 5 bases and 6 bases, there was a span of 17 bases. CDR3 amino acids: CASSDWTAATQPQHF. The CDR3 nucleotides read TGTGCCAGCAGTGACTGGACCGCGGCGACTCAGCCCCAGCATTTT.

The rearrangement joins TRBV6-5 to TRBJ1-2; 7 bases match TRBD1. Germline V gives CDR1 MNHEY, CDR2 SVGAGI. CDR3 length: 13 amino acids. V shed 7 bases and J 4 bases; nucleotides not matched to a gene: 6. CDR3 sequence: CASTRRGFYGYTF. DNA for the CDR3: TGTGCCAGCACCCGCAGGGGGTTCTATGGCTACACCTTC.

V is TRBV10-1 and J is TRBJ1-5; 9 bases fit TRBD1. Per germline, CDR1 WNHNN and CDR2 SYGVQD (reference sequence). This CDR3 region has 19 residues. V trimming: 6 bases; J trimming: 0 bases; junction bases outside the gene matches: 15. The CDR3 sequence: CASRTHRDRANNSNQPQHF. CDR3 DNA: TGCGCCAGCAGAACCCACCGGGACAGGGCGAATAATAGCAATCAGCCCCAGCATTTT.

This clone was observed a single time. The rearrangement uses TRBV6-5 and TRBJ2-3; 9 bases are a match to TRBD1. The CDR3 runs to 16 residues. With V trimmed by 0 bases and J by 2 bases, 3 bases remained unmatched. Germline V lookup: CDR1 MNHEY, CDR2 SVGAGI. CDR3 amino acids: CASSYSQGATTDTQYF. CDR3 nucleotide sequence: TGTGCCAGCAGTTACTCACAGGGGGCGACCACAGATACGCAGTATTTT.

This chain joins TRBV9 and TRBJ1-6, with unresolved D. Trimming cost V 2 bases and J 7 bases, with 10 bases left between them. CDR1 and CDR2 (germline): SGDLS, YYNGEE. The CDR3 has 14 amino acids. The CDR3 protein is CASSVRTSNSPLHF. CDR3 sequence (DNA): TGTGCCAGCAGCGTTCGGACTTCAAATTCACCCCTCCACTTT. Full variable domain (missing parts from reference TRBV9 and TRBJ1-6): DSGVTQTPKHLITATGQRVTLRCSPRSGDLSVYWYQQSLDQGLQFLIQYYNGEERAKGNILERFSAQQFPDLHSELNLSSLELGDSALYFCASSVRTSNSPLHFGNGTRLTVT.

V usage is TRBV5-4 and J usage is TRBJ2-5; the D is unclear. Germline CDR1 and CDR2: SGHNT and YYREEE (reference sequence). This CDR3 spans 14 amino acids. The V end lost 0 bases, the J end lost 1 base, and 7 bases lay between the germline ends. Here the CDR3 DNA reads TGTGCCAGCAGCTTGGAAGCGACCCAAGAGACCCAGTACTTC. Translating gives CASSLEATQETQYF.

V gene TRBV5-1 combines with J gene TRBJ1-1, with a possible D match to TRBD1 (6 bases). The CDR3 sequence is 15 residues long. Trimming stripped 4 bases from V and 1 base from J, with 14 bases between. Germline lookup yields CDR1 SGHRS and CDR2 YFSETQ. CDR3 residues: CASSPREGGNTEAFF. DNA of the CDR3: TGCGCCAGCAGCCCCCGGGAAGGGGGGAACACTGAAGCTTTCTTT.

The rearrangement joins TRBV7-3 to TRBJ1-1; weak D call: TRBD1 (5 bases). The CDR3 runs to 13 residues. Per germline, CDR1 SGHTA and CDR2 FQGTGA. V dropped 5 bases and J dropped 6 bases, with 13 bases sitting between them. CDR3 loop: CASSILRAPEAFF. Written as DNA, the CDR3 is TGTGCCAGCAGCATCCTCAGGGCCCCTGAAGCTTTCTTT.

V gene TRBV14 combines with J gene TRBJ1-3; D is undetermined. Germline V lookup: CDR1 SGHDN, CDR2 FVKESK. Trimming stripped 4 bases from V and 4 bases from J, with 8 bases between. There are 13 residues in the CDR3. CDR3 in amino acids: CASSLTSGNTIYF. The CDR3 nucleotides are TGTGCCAGCAGCCTCACGTCGGGAAACACCATATATTTT.

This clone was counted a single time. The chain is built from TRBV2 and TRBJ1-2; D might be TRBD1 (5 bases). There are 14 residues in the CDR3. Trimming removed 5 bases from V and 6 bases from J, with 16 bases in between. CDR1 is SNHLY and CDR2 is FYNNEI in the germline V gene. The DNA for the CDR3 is TGTGCCAGCAGTCACAGAAGACAGAACGATGGCTACACCTTC. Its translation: CASSHRRQNDGYTF.

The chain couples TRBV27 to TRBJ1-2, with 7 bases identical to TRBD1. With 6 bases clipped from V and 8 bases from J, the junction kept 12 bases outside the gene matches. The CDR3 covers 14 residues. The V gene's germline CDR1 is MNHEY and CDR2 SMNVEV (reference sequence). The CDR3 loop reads CASSVLPTGYGYTF. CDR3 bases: TGTGCCAGCAGCGTACTTCCGACAGGGTACGGCTACACCTTC.

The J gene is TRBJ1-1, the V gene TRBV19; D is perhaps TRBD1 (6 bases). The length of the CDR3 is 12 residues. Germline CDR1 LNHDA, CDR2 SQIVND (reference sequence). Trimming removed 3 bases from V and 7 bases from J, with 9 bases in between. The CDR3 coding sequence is TGTGCCAGTAGTATTCGAGGGGGTGAAGCTTTCTTT. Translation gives CASSIRGGEAFF.

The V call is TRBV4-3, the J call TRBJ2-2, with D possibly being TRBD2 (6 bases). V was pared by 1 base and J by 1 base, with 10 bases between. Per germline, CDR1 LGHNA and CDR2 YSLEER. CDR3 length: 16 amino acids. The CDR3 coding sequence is TGCGCCAGCAGCCAAGGCCGGGACTGGAACACCGGGGAGCTGTTTTTT. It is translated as CASSQGRDWNTGELFF.

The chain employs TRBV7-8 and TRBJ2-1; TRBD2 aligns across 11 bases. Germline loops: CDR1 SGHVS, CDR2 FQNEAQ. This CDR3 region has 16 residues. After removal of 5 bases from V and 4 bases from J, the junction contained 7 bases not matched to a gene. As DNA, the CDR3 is TGTGCCAGCAGCCTCGGGGCTAGCGGGGGGTACAATGAGCAGTTCTTC. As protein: CASSLGASGGYNEQFF.